This T cell receptor beta chain originates from a study of OX40 agonist ivuxolimab in advanced cancers. Libraries were prepared by immunoSEQ multiplex PCR; TCRdb keeps only in-frame clonotypes and omits some of them. The sample includes fewer than 80,000 clones, about 86% of them seen just once. Germline CDR1 is MNHEY and CDR2 is SVGAGI. The V end was cut by 2 bases, the J end by 7 bases, with 9 bases between. The CDR3 runs to 13 residues. Sequenced here: CD4+ or CD8+ T cells sorted from blood, sampled in a trial of the OX40 agonist ivuxolimab. The chain has TRBV6-5 and TRBJ2-1, with a tentative D call TRBD2 (6 bases). The TCR sequence derives from an adult with an advanced solid tumor such as melanoma, head and neck, liver or kidney cancer. The chain's CDR3 is CASSYQTSNEQFF. The CDR3, as DNA: TGTGCCAGCAGTTACCAGACTAGTAATGAGCAGTTCTTC.